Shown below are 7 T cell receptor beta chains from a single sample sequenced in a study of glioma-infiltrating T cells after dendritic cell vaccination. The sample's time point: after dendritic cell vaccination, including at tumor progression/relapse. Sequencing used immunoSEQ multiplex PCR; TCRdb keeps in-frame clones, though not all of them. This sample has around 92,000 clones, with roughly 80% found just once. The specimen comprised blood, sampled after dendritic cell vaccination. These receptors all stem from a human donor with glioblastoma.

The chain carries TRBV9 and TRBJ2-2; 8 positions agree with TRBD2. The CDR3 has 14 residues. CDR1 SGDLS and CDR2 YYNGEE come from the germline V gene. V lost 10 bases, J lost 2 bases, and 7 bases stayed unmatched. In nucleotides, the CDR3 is TGTGCCGGCCGGGAGGGGTACAACACCGGGGAGCTGTTTTTT. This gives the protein CAGREGYNTGELFF.

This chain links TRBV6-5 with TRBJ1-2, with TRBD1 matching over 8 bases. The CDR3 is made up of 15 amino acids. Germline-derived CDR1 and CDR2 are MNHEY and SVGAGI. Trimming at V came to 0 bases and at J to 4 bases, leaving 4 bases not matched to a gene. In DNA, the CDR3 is TGTGCCAGCAGTTACTCCCAGGGGGCCACCTATGGCTACACCTTC. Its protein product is CASSYSQGATYGYTF.

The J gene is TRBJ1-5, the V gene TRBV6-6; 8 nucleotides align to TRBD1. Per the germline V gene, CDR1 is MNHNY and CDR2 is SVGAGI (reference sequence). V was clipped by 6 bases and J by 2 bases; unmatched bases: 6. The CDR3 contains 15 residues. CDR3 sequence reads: CASRTGGQGNQPQHF. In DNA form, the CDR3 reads TGTGCCAGCAGAACAGGGGGACAGGGCAATCAGCCCCAGCATTTT.

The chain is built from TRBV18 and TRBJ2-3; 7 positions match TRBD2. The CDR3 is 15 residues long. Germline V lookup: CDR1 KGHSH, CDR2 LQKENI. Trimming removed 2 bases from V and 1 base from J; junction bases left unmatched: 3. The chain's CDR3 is CASSPALAGTDTQYF. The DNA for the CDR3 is TGTGCCAGCTCACCAGCTCTAGCGGGCACAGATACGCAGTATTTT.

The CDR3 spells CASSPGLGADTQYF. CDR3 DNA sequence: TGTGCCAGCAGCCCAGGACTAGGGGCAGATACGCAGTATTTT. The chain combines TRBV9 with TRBJ2-3; 7 bases align to TRBD2. After removal of 4 bases from V and 4 bases from J, the junction contained 6 bases not matched to a gene. There are 14 residues in the CDR3. Germline values: CDR1 SGDLS, CDR2 YYNGEE.

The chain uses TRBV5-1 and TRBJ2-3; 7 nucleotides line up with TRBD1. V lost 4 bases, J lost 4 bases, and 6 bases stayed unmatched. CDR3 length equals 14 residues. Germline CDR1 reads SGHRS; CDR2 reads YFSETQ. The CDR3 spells CASSTRQGADTQYF. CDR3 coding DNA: TGCGCCAGCAGCACCCGACAGGGTGCAGATACGCAGTATTTT.

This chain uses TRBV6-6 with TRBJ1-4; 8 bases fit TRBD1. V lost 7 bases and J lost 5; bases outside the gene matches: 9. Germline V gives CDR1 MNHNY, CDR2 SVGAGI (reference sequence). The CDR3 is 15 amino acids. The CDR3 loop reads CASKRTGGKNEKLFF. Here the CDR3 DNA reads TGTGCCAGCAAGCGAACAGGGGGAAAAAATGAAAAACTGTTTTTT.